A single sample is the source of the 17 T cell receptor beta chains below, sequenced in a study of beta chain features in type 1 diabetes. Expressed TCRB transcripts were sequenced because the isolated RNA had all been reverse transcribed beforehand. Profiled with immunoSEQ multiplex PCR; TCRdb holds only in-frame clones, not every one. The sample carries some 120,000 clones, roughly 17% recorded once. These receptors have no identified antigens. Study results and limitations: Within each of all four CD4+ subsets, Type 1 diabetes patients had TCRB CDR3s that were moderately but significantly shorter.

Sequenced: central memory CD4+ T cells from blood. The origin of the receptors is a man in his late teens or twenties with type 1 diabetes.

A few counts support this clone. V and J are TRBV30 and TRBJ2-5; D ambiguous. The CDR3 totals 14 residues. Trimming removed 5 bases at V and 2 bases at J, with 15 bases between. The V gene's germline CDR1 is GTSNPN and CDR2 SVGIG (reference sequence). The CDR3 DNA reads as TGTGCCTGGTCGGCTTGGTGGGGACAAGAGACCCAGTACTTC. It yields the protein CAWSAWWGQETQYF.

This clone was found many times. The chain uses TRBV5-1 and TRBJ2-7; D perhaps matches TRBD2 (5 bases). Per the germline V gene, CDR1 is SGHRS and CDR2 is YFSETQ. V was cut by 0 bases and J by 3 bases, with 7 bases left in between. The CDR3 spans 13 residues. This chain's CDR3 is CASSLGLNYEQYF. CDR3 DNA: TGCGCCAGCAGCTTGGGACTAAACTACGAGCAGTACTTC. The complete variable domain, with remaining parts taken from reference TRBV5-1 and TRBJ2-7, reads KAGVTQTPRYLIKTRGQQVTLSCSPISGHRSVSWYQQTPGQGLQFLFEYFSETQRNKGNFPGRFSGRQFSNSRSEMNVSTLELGDSALYLCASSLGLNYEQYFGPGTRLTVT.

The chain couples TRBV23-1 to TRBJ2-3; no reliable D call. TRBV23-1 is marked as an open reading frame, function uncertain. Trimming cost V 0 bases and J 2 bases, with 15 bases left between them. The CDR3 sequence is 17 residues long. The CDR3 sequence: CASSQSDLESITDTQYF. The CDR3 DNA is TGCGCCAGCAGTCAATCGGATTTAGAATCGATCACAGATACGCAGTATTTT.

V gene TRBV30 combines with J gene TRBJ2-7; TRBD1 agrees at 10 bases. The CDR3 length is 14 residues. Germline V gene lookup returns CDR1 GTSNPN and CDR2 SVGIG (reference sequence). The ends lost 8 bases at V and 7 bases at J; junction bases unmatched: 14. The CDR3 protein is CASQATGGSREQYF. The CDR3 DNA is TGTGCCAGTCAGGCGACAGGGGGCTCGAGGGAGCAGTACTTC.

This clone was observed at least ten times. The chain combines TRBV4-2 with TRBJ2-1; 8 nucleotides align to TRBD1. CDR3 length: 14 amino acids. Germline values: CDR1 LGHNA, CDR2 YNFKEQ. The junction had 6 bases not matched to a gene; V was cut back by 4 bases and J by 7 bases. The CDR3 sequence: CASSPGQGRNEQFF. The CDR3 DNA reads TGTGCCAGCAGCCCCGGACAGGGTAGGAATGAGCAGTTCTTC.

This clone was seen a few times. The gene calls are TRBV7-2 and TRBJ1-2; 7 positions match TRBD1. The length of the CDR3 is 14 residues. CDR1 is SGHTA, CDR2 FQGNSA, per germline. V lost 1 base, J lost 6 bases, and 5 bases stayed unmatched. In DNA, the CDR3 is TGTGCCAGCAGCTTAGACGACAGGGTCCATGGCTACACCTTC. Translation: CASSLDDRVHGYTF.

The DNA for the CDR3 is TGTGCCAGCAGCCCAGACCGGGACAGTGAGCAGTTCTTC. It encodes CASSPDRDSEQFF. The gene calls are TRBV4-2 and TRBJ2-1; TRBD1 aligns across 7 bases. In germline, CDR1 is LGHNA, CDR2 YNFKEQ. V lost 4 bases and J lost 9; bases outside the gene matches: 6. The CDR3 spans 13 residues.

The rearrangement uses TRBV28 and TRBJ2-1; TRBD2 aligns across 9 bases. The germline gives CDR1 MDHEN, CDR2 SYDVKM. J gave up 5 bases and V 2 bases, and 4 bases lay outside the gene matches. The CDR3 totals 15 residues. CDR3 sequence reads: CASSLPLAGHNEQFF. CDR3 nucleotide sequence: TGTGCCAGCAGTTTACCACTAGCGGGTCACAATGAGCAGTTCTTC.

The chain is built from TRBV7-2 and TRBJ2-1; 7 bases agree with TRBD2. This CDR3 is 15 amino acids long. Germline CDR1 and CDR2: SGHTA and FQGNSA. Losses at the gene ends were 3 bases for V and 7 bases for J; bases not matched to a gene: 9. CDR3 in amino acids: CASSFGGDGRNEQFF. The CDR3 DNA reads as TGTGCCAGCAGCTTCGGCGGGGACGGGAGGAATGAGCAGTTCTTC. Full variable domain (rest looked up from reference TRBV7-2 and TRBJ2-1): GAGVSQSPSNKVTEKGKDVELRCDPISGHTALYWYRQSLGQGLEFLIYFQGNSAPDKSGLPSDRFSAERTGGSVSTLTIQRTQQEDSAVYLCASSFGGDGRNEQFFGPGTRLTVL.

This rearrangement joins TRBV7-2 to TRBJ2-5; 9 bases are shared with TRBD1. The CDR3 extends over 13 amino acids. Germline lookup yields CDR1 SGHTA and CDR2 FQGNSA. The ends lost 5 bases at V and 6 bases at J; junction bases unmatched: 4. The CDR3 loop is CASSGTGGQTQYF. CDR3 nucleotides: TGTGCCAGCAGCGGAACAGGGGGCCAGACCCAGTACTTC.

CDR3 nucleotides: TGCAGCGTGAGACAGGGAAACTACGAGCAGTACTTC. This gives the protein CSVRQGNYEQYF. The chain joins TRBV29-1 to TRBJ2-7; 7 nucleotides match TRBD1. Germline V lookup: CDR1 SQVTM, CDR2 ANQGSEA. V trimming: 6 bases; J trimming: 3 bases; junction bases outside the gene matches: 5. The length of the CDR3 is 12 residues.

This clone was picked up a small number of times. The J gene is TRBJ2-1, the V gene TRBV4-1; possible D gene TRBD1, 6 bases. Germline V gene lookup returns CDR1 MGHRA and CDR2 YSYEKL. The CDR3 spans 15 residues. Trimming left V 4 bases short and J 6 bases short, with 16 bases between. CDR3 nucleotides: TGCGCCAGCAGCCGAGGCGGACAGAACAGCAATGAGCAGTTCTTC. It codes for CASSRGGQNSNEQFF.

This chain links TRBV9 with TRBJ2-5; TRBD1 matches 7 bases. There are 14 residues in the CDR3. Trimming took 4 bases from V and 0 from J; bases not matched to a gene: 3. Germline V gives CDR1 SGDLS, CDR2 YYNGEE. This chain's CDR3 is CASSRGQNQETQYF. The CDR3, as DNA: TGTGCCAGCAGCCGGGGACAGAACCAAGAGACCCAGTACTTC.

The chain links TRBV6-5 to TRBJ2-7; the match to TRBD1 covers 7 bases. This CDR3 comprises 13 residues. V gave up 6 bases and J gave up 1 base; unmatched junction bases: 3. Germline V lookup: CDR1 MNHEY, CDR2 SVGAGI. As DNA, the CDR3 is TGTGCCAGCAGGAAACAGGGGTCCTACGAGCAGTACTTC. Protein product: CASRKQGSYEQYF.

The chain joins TRBV5-1 to TRBJ2-5; D is ambiguous. Trimming took 2 bases from V and 2 from J, leaving 4 bases between them. This CDR3 has 12 amino acids. Germline-derived CDR1 and CDR2 are SGHRS and YFSETQ. CDR3 bases: TGCGCCAGCAGCTTACAGCAAGAGACCCAGTACTTC. Residues: CASSLQQETQYF.

The V call is TRBV6-4, the J call TRBJ2-1; no reliable D call. Germline CDR1 MRHNA, CDR2 SNTAGT. Trimming left V 2 bases short and J 6 bases short, with 8 bases between. The CDR3 has 13 residues. CDR3 residues: CASSDQIRNEQFF. CDR3 coding DNA: TGTGCCAGCAGTGACCAGATCCGCAATGAGCAGTTCTTC.

This clone came up a few times. The gene calls are TRBV20-1 and TRBJ2-3; no reliable D call. This CDR3 spans 11 amino acids. Germline lookup yields CDR1 DFQATT and CDR2 SNEGSKA (reference sequence). With 5 bases removed from V and 4 bases from J, the gap between germline ends came to 7 bases. This CDR3 is CSAPFPDTQYF. CDR3 nucleotides: TGCAGTGCTCCTTTCCCAGATACGCAGTATTTT.